The rows below give T cell receptor beta chains drawn from one sample of a study of T cell responses to AZD1222 COVID-19 vaccine. The repertoire was sequenced with immunoSEQ multiplex PCR; TCRdb's copy has only in-frame clones and lacks some. The sample has 95,000 to 100,000 clones, almost 90% seen once. The sequenced sample was peripheral blood, obtained on day 0 of AZD1222 vaccination. The receptor source for this set is an adult in good health. Both conserved end residues are part of each CDR3. Each record gives: clone size, V gene, D gene, J gene, CDR3 protein, CDR3 DNA. The D gene is left open where the match is weak. Not all rows give a size; the values are once, few, many and, for expanded clones, a class.

>-|TRBV27|TRBD2|TRBJ2-1
CASLGLAGPASGEQFF
TGTGCCAGTCTGGGACTAGCGGGCCCCGCATCCGGTGAGCAGTTCTTC
>-|TRBV10-3|-|TRBJ2-3
CATRPADSSTDTQYF
TGTGCCACTCGGCCAGCCGATTCTAGCACAGATACGCAGTATTTT
>-|TRBV30|-|TRBJ2-1
CAWAQGYSYNEQFF
TGTGCCTGGGCCCAGGGCTACTCCTACAATGAGCAGTTCTTC
>-|TRBV28|TRBD1|TRBJ1-5
CASSVGQGSNQPQHF
TGTGCCAGCAGTGTAGGACAGGGGAGCAATCAGCCCCAGCATTTT
>-|TRBV4-1|TRBD2|TRBJ2-7
CASSQDSASGSPTGGEQYF
TGCGCCAGCAGCCAAGATTCGGCTAGCGGGAGCCCGACGGGAGGCGAGCAGTACTTC
>-|TRBV20-1|-|TRBJ2-7
CSASDFYEQYF
TGCAGTGCTTCGGACTTCTACGAGCAGTACTTC
>-|TRBV30|-|TRBJ2-3
CAWTGADTQYF
TGTGCCTGGACAGGAGCAGATACGCAGTATTTT
>-|TRBV7-2|TRBD1|TRBJ2-7
CASSLRQGDYEQYF
TGTGCCAGCAGCTTGCGACAGGGAGACTACGAGCAGTACTTC
>-|TRBV5-1|-|TRBJ2-3
CASSLALGPDTQYF
TGCGCCAGCAGCTTGGCCCTCGGGCCAGATACGCAGTATTTT
>-|TRBV28|-|TRBJ1-4
CASSPDNNEKLFF
TGTGCCAGCAGTCCGGACAATAATGAAAAACTGTTTTTT
>-|TRBV7-3|-|TRBJ2-1
CASSLLVRLHPANEQFF
TGTGCCAGCAGCTTATTGGTCCGGCTGCACCCCGCCAATGAGCAGTTCTTC
>-|TRBV7-2|-|TRBJ2-3
CASSPTYRPPTSPDTQYF
TGTGCCAGCAGTCCCACTTATAGACCCCCAACTTCCCCAGATACGCAGTATTTT
>-|TRBV5-4|TRBD1|TRBJ2-7
CASSLGGQGANEQYF
TGTGCCAGCAGCTTGGGAGGACAGGGGGCAAACGAGCAGTACTTC
>-|TRBV6-2/TRBV6-3|-|TRBJ2-5
CASSSSQETQYF
TGTGCCAGCAGTTCGTCGCAAGAGACCCAGTACTTC
>-|TRBV30|TRBD1|TRBJ1-5
CAWSVRTGPNQPQHF
TGTGCCTGGAGTGTGAGGACAGGGCCCAATCAGCCCCAGCATTTT
>-|TRBV15|TRBD1|TRBJ2-1
CATSRDWDRDNEQFF
TGTGCCACCAGCAGAGATTGGGACAGAGACAATGAGCAGTTCTTC
>-|TRBV19|TRBD2|TRBJ2-1
CASSISARLAGGGPGEQFF
TGTGCCAGTAGTATATCGGCTAGGCTAGCGGGAGGTGGACCCGGTGAGCAGTTCTTC
>few|TRBV28|-|TRBJ1-2
CASSLLPGNYGYTF
TGTGCCAGCAGTTTACTTCCAGGAAACTATGGCTACACCTTC
>-|TRBV2|-|TRBJ2-1
CASSEGTPAANEQFF
TGTGCCAGCAGCGAGGGGACACCCGCCGCCAATGAGCAGTTCTTC
>-|TRBV29-1|TRBD1|TRBJ2-1
CSVAGTAKTYNEQFF
TGCAGCGTAGCCGGGACAGCGAAAACCTACAATGAGCAGTTCTTC
>-|TRBV25-1|TRBD1|TRBJ1-2
CASSRDSNYGYTF
TGTGCCAGCAGTAGGGACAGTAACTATGGCTACACCTTC
>-|TRBV9|-|TRBJ1-2
CASRQGGYGYTF
TGTGCCAGCAGACAGGGTGGCTATGGCTACACCTTC
>-|TRBV12-5|-|TRBJ2-7
CASGGEGVTLSYEQYF
TGTGCTAGTGGGGGGGAAGGGGTGACCCTCTCATACGAGCAGTACTTC
>-|TRBV24-1|-|TRBJ1-2
CATSDSGRAHTF
-
>-|TRBV27|TRBD2|TRBJ2-7
CASSLAPGLAGVDEQYF
TGTGCCAGCAGTTTAGCCCCGGGACTAGCGGGAGTAGACGAGCAGTACTTC
>-|TRBV24-1|-|TRBJ2-5
CATSDMGPTGETQYF
TGTGCCACCAGTGATATGGGACCGACGGGTGAGACCCAGTACTTC
>few|TRBV21-1|-|TRBJ1-5
CASSGGTGLSNQPQHF
TGTGCCAGCAGCGGAGGGACAGGGCTTAGCAATCAGCCCCAGCATTTT
>-|TRBV5-1|TRBD2|TRBJ2-5
CASRPGTSGGPGTQYF
TGCGCCAGCAGACCCGGGACTAGCGGGGGACCCGGGACCCAGTACTTC
>-|TRBV6-1|-|TRBJ1-1
CASSEGRPIEAFF
TGTGCCAGCAGTGAGGGAAGGCCGATTGAAGCTTTCTTT
>-|TRBV19|-|TRBJ1-5
CASSNINSNQPQHF
TGTGCCAGTAGTAACATCAATAGCAATCAGCCCCAGCATTTT
>-|TRBV4-1|-|TRBJ2-7
CASSPLGEATYEQYF
TGCGCCAGCAGTCCCCTGGGGGAGGCCACCTACGAGCAGTACTTC
>few|TRBV6-2/TRBV6-3|-|TRBJ2-2
CASSYQAGPSGELFF
TGTGCCAGCAGTTACCAGGCAGGGCCGAGCGGGGAGCTGTTTTTT
>-|TRBV9|-|TRBJ2-7
CASSVASGASFGYEQYF
TGTGCCAGCAGCGTAGCTAGTGGCGCTAGCTTTGGATACGAGCAGTACTTC
>-|TRBV7-3|-|TRBJ2-7
CARVSPGTSAYEQYF
TGTGCCAGAGTCTCCCCGGGCACCAGTGCCTACGAGCAGTACTTC
>-|TRBV28|TRBD1|TRBJ1-2
CASSMGQGWWNYGYTF
TGTGCCAGCAGTATGGGACAGGGATGGTGGAACTATGGCTACACCTTC
>-|TRBV5-1|TRBD2|TRBJ2-1
CATAVAGGGYNEQFF
TGCGCCACCGCTGTAGCGGGGGGAGGGTACAATGAGCAGTTCTTC
>-|TRBV5-4|-|TRBJ2-3
CASSLRGSTDTQYF
TGTGCCAGCAGCTTGAGGGGTAGCACAGATACGCAGTATTTT
>-|TRBV11-1|TRBD2|TRBJ2-7
CASSKTPGGGDYEQYF
TGTGCCAGCAGCAAAACACCGGGAGGGGGGGACTACGAGCAGTACTTC
>-|TRBV24-1|-|TRBJ1-1
CATSDSGLGTEAFF
TGTGCCACCAGTGACTCCGGTCTCGGCACTGAAGCTTTCTTT
>-|TRBV29-1|TRBD2|TRBJ2-1
CSGGLAGGNNEQFF
TGCAGCGGAGGACTAGCGGGAGGAAACAATGAGCAGTTCTTC
>once|TRBV12-3/TRBV12-4|-|TRBJ1-1
CASNRWQSEAFF
TGTGCCAGCAACCGATGGCAGTCTGAAGCTTTCTTT
>-|TRBV2|TRBD1|TRBJ1-1
CASSVPGQGTNTEAFF
TGTGCCAGCAGCGTCCCGGGACAGGGTACTAACACTGAAGCTTTCTTT
>large|TRBV10-3|-|TRBJ2-3
CATQGPGTQYF
TGTGCCACCCAGGGTCCCGGTACGCAGTATTTT
>-|TRBV6-1|TRBD1|TRBJ1-1
CASSEMGTGAMGTEAFF
TGTGCCAGCAGTGAAATGGGGACAGGGGCCATGGGCACTGAAGCTTTCTTT
>-|TRBV6-5|TRBD1|TRBJ2-7
CASRPDRGLYEQYF
TGTGCCAGCAGACCCGACAGGGGGCTGTACGAGCAGTACTTC
>-|TRBV9|-|TRBJ1-1
CASSVDTFRSNTEAFF
TGTGCCAGCAGCGTTGACACGTTCCGGTCCAACACTGAAGCTTTCTTT
>-|TRBV30|-|TRBJ1-2
CAWNTVTSGYTF
TGTGCCTGGAACACCGTGACCAGCGGCTACACCTTC
>-|TRBV13|TRBD2|TRBJ2-7
CASSYPGLAGPHEQYF
TGTGCCAGCAGCTACCCCGGACTAGCGGGACCCCACGAGCAGTACTTC